One and the same sample provided the 30 T cell receptor beta chains below, sequenced in a study of blood T cell repertoires in COVID-19. Clones were read by immunoSEQ multiplex PCR, and TCRdb kept only the in-frame ones, dropping some. The sample consists of tens of thousands of clones, more than 75% of them appearing once. The sequenced sample was peripheral blood. The receptors stem from a human donor in a cohort sampled during active COVID-19.

The rearrangement uses TRBV11-2 and TRBJ1-5; D is uncertain. Germline assignment: CDR1 SGHAT and CDR2 FQNNGV. The V end lost 2 bases, the J end lost 0 bases, and 8 bases lay between the germline ends. The CDR3 runs 15 residues. The CDR3 DNA reads as TGTGCCAGCAGCTTATCGTGGGCTAGCAATCAGCCCCAGCATTTT. It specifies CASSLSWASNQPQHF.

This chain uses TRBV7-3 with TRBJ1-5, with D possibly matching TRBD1 (5 bases). Trimming cost V 5 bases and J 0 bases, with 23 bases left between them. The CDR3 length is 19 residues. CDR1 is SGHTA, CDR2 FQGTGA, per germline. CDR3: CASSRYLRVETYSNQPQHF. The DNA of the CDR3 is TGTGCCAGCAGCCGCTATCTCAGGGTGGAGACCTATAGCAATCAGCCCCAGCATTTT.

This sequence joins TRBV19 and TRBJ2-7; D remains unclear. The V end lost 10 bases, the J end lost 2 bases, and 18 bases lay between the germline ends. From germline, CDR1 is LNHDA and CDR2 SQIVND (reference sequence). This CDR3 has 14 residues. Written as DNA, the CDR3 is TGTGCCACCAAGGTCCAGAACACAGCCTACGAGCAGTACTTC. This translates into CATKVQNTAYEQYF.

The gene calls are TRBV6-2 or TRBV6-3 and TRBJ2-6; 9 nucleotides align to TRBD1. CDR3 length equals 17 residues. With 6 bases clipped from V and 0 bases from J, the junction kept 6 bases outside the gene matches. Germline CDR1 and CDR2: MNHEY and SVGEGT. CDR3 bases: TGTGCCAGCAGCCCCGGGACAGGGACCTCTGGGGCCAACGTCCTGACTTTC. Amino acid sequence: CASSPGTGTSGANVLTF.

V usage is TRBV27 and J usage is TRBJ1-1; the match to TRBD1 covers 8 bases. CDR1 MNHEY and CDR2 SMNVEV come from the germline V gene (reference sequence). The CDR3 contains 15 residues. Trimming took 8 bases from V and 3 from J; bases not matched to a gene: 11. DNA for the CDR3: TGTGCCAGCCGGGACACCACAGGGGGATACACTGAAGCTTTCTTT. Its translation: CASRDTTGGYTEAFF.

The chain combines TRBV27 with TRBJ2-7; D is uncertain. The ends were cut back, 2 bases at V and 3 bases at J, with 8 bases in the middle. Germline V gives CDR1 MNHEY, CDR2 SMNVEV (reference sequence). This CDR3 comprises 13 residues. The CDR3 sequence is CASSLDLRYEQYF. The CDR3 nucleotides are TGTGCCAGCAGTTTAGATCTACGCTACGAGCAGTACTTC.

Note on this clone: Its ends do not fully match the called genes, so a read error is possible. The rearrangement links TRBV11-2 to TRBJ2-2; 9 nucleotides line up with TRBD2. The length of the CDR3 is 17 residues. Germline V CDR1 and CDR2: SGHAT, FQNNGV. The CDR3: CASSLSRAGGNPGELFF. CDR3 DNA sequence: TGTGCCAGCAGCCTCAGTCGGGCGGGGGGGAACCCCGGGGAGCTGTTTTTT.

This rearrangement joins TRBV6-5 to TRBJ1-2; D perhaps matches TRBD1 (5 bases). Between the trimmed V and J ends, which lost 2 bases and 7 bases, there was a span of 17 bases. Germline V gene data show CDR1 as MNHEY and CDR2 as SVGAGI. This CDR3 contains 15 residues. The CDR3 loop is CASSYGVRAQGGYTF. The DNA for the CDR3 is TGTGCCAGCAGTTACGGGGTCAGGGCCCAAGGTGGCTACACCTTC.

V usage is TRBV30 and J usage is TRBJ2-7; D might be TRBD1 (5 bases). V dropped 2 bases and J dropped 6 bases, with 11 bases sitting between them. Germline assignment: CDR1 GTSNPN and CDR2 SVGIG (reference sequence). The CDR3 spans 12 residues. Written as DNA, the CDR3 is TGTGCCTGGAGTCCAGCCAGGGCCGAGCAGTACTTC. This gives the protein CAWSPARAEQYF.

The gene calls are TRBV19 and TRBJ2-7; the match to TRBD1 covers 7 bases. With 5 bases clipped from V and 2 bases from J, the junction kept 6 bases outside the gene matches. CDR1 and CDR2 (germline): LNHDA, SQIVND (reference sequence). This CDR3 has 14 residues. CDR3 coding DNA: TGTGCCAGTAGTGACCGGGACAGACCCTACGAGCAGTACTTC. It specifies CASSDRDRPYEQYF.

V and J are TRBV5-1 and TRBJ2-7, with 7 bases identical to TRBD1. The CDR3 is made up of 14 amino acids. CDR1 is SGHRS and CDR2 is YFSETQ in the germline V gene. The V and J ends lost 2 bases and 7 bases, in that order; junction bases with no gene match: 9. CDR3 residues: CASSLPTGYGEQYF. The DNA for the CDR3 is TGCGCCAGCAGCTTACCGACAGGGTATGGGGAGCAGTACTTC. The entire variable domain, with the rest obtained from reference TRBV5-1 and TRBJ2-7, is as follows: KAGVTQTPRYLIKTRGQQVTLSCSPISGHRSVSWYQQTPGQGLQFLFEYFSETQRNKGNFPGRFSGRQFSNSRSEMNVSTLELGDSALYLCASSLPTGYGEQYFGPGTRLTVT.

The chain is built from TRBV19 and TRBJ1-3, with D possibly matching TRBD1 (5 bases). The CDR3 is made up of 14 amino acids. V lost 9 bases and J lost 0, with 12 bases in between. Germline values: CDR1 LNHDA, CDR2 SQIVND (reference sequence). CDR3 amino acids: CASQGRDSGNTIYF. CDR3 sequence (DNA): TGTGCCAGCCAGGGCCGCGACTCTGGAAACACCATATATTTT.

J is TRBJ1-2 and V is TRBV6-5; tentatively, D is TRBD1 (6 bases). Trimming removed 3 bases from V and 2 bases from J, with 7 bases in between. This CDR3 is built from 13 residues. Germline CDR1 is MNHEY and CDR2 is SVGAGI. The CDR3 DNA follows: TGTGCCAGCAGTTATACAGGGAACTATGGCTACACCTTC. This gives the protein CASSYTGNYGYTF.

J is TRBJ1-1 and V is TRBV11-2; tentative D call: TRBD1 (6 bases). Germline values: CDR1 SGHAT, CDR2 FQNNGV. The V end was cut by 4 bases, the J end by 0 bases, with 12 bases between. The CDR3 extends over 15 amino acids. This CDR3 reads CASSSPGHLNTEAFF. Written as DNA, the CDR3 is TGTGCCAGCAGCTCCCCGGGACACTTGAACACTGAAGCTTTCTTT.

The V call is TRBV18, the J call TRBJ2-7; no clear D gene. V dropped 0 bases and J dropped 6 bases, with 6 bases sitting between them. Germline CDR1 KGHSH, CDR2 LQKENI. This CDR3 has 12 residues. The CDR3 loop reads CASSPPAREQYF. CDR3 sequence (DNA): TGTGCCAGCTCACCACCAGCGCGCGAGCAGTACTTC.

The V gene is TRBV11-2, the J gene TRBJ2-1; 8 bases are a match to TRBD1. From germline, CDR1 is SGHAT and CDR2 FQNNGV. The CDR3 covers 16 residues. The V and J ends lost 4 bases and 5 bases, in that order; junction bases with no gene match: 10. The CDR3 coding sequence is TGTGCCAGCAGCTCCGCCTGGGACAGGAGAAACAATGAGCAGTTCTTC. It specifies CASSSAWDRRNNEQFF.

This clone came up a few times. This chain connects TRBV5-1 to TRBJ2-7; the match to TRBD2 covers 12 bases. This CDR3 has 15 residues. Per germline, CDR1 SGHRS and CDR2 YFSETQ. V was pared by 3 bases and J by 5 bases, with 6 bases of the junction left unmatched. The CDR3 sequence: CASSSSSGGADEQYF. The DNA of the CDR3 is TGCGCCAGCAGCTCATCTAGCGGGGGGGCCGACGAGCAGTACTTC.

The V and J genes are TRBV7-3 and TRBJ2-7; 8 nucleotides line up with TRBD2. Germline CDR1 and CDR2: SGHTA and FQGTGA. Trimming removed 2 bases from V and 7 bases from J; junction bases left unmatched: 7. This CDR3 is built from 14 residues. The CDR3 sequence is CASSLSGGADEQYF. Here the CDR3 DNA reads TGTGCCAGCAGCTTATCCGGGGGGGCGGATGAGCAGTACTTC.

The chain combines TRBV27 with TRBJ2-7, with D maybe TRBD2 (6 bases). V lost 1 base, J lost 0 bases, and 7 bases lay in between. CDR3 length: 14 residues. Germline V gene data show CDR1 as MNHEY and CDR2 as SMNVEV (reference sequence). CDR3 amino acids: CASSLFGGSYEQYF. The CDR3 bases are TGTGCCAGCAGTTTATTCGGGGGCTCCTACGAGCAGTACTTC.

This chain links TRBV6-5 with TRBJ2-5, with 7 bases lining up with TRBD1. The CDR3 covers 14 residues. Germline lookup yields CDR1 MNHEY and CDR2 SVGAGI. The junction had 3 bases not matched to a gene; V was cut back by 0 bases and J by 5 bases. The chain's CDR3 is CASSYSDRTETQYF. In DNA, the CDR3 is TGTGCCAGCAGTTACTCGGACAGGACGGAGACCCAGTACTTC.

The chain is built from TRBV11-2 and TRBJ1-1; D is unclear. The CDR3 totals 17 residues. Germline-derived CDR1 and CDR2 are SGHAT and FQNNGV. Trimming removed 0 bases at V and 0 bases at J, with 14 bases between. In DNA, the CDR3 is TGTGCCAGCAGCTTAGATCGTGAGTCACCACTGAACACTGAAGCTTTCTTT. Amino acids: CASSLDRESPLNTEAFF.

The chain has TRBV4-2 and TRBJ1-2; D remains ambiguous. The germline V gene encodes CDR1 LGHNA and CDR2 YNFKEQ. With 1 base removed from V and 1 base from J, the gap between germline ends came to 10 bases. CDR3 length: 15 residues. The DNA for the CDR3 is TGTGCCAGCAGCCAAGTTGTTGGGAGTAACTATGGCTACACCTTC. The encoded protein is CASSQVVGSNYGYTF.

The chain couples TRBV7-2 to TRBJ1-5; 9 positions agree with TRBD1. J was trimmed by 2 bases and V by 1 base; bases with no gene match: 6. From germline, CDR1 is SGHTA and CDR2 FQGNSA. CDR3 length: 17 residues. CDR3 DNA: TGTGCCAGCAGCTTAGACAAACGGACAGGGGGCAATCAGCCCCAGCATTTT. The encoded protein is CASSLDKRTGGNQPQHF.

This clone was detected a few times. V usage is TRBV5-6 and J usage is TRBJ2-7, with a tentative D call TRBD1 (5 bases). There are 15 residues in the CDR3. With 4 bases removed from V and 1 base from J, the gap between germline ends came to 15 bases. The germline CDR1 and CDR2 sequences are SGHDT and YYEEEE. Here the CDR3 DNA reads TGTGCCAGCAGCCCAATGAAAGACAGTTCCTACGAGCAGTACTTC. This translates into CASSPMKDSSYEQYF. The full variable domain, in which reference TRBV5-6 and TRBJ2-7 provide the parts outside the CDR3, is DAGVTQSPTHLIKTRGQQVTLRCSPKSGHDTVSWYQQALGQGPQFIFQYYEEEERQRGNFPDRFSGHQFPNYSSELNVNALLLGDSALYLCASSPMKDSSYEQYFGPGTRLTVT.

The chain carries TRBV4-2 and TRBJ2-7; a possible D gene is TRBD1 (5 bases). V was pared by 0 bases and J by 4 bases, with 13 bases between. The CDR3 consists of 15 residues. The germline V gene has CDR1 LGHNA and CDR2 YNFKEQ. The CDR3 sequence is CASSQEFQGGYEQYF. The CDR3 DNA sequence: TGTGCCAGCAGCCAAGAGTTCCAGGGTGGGTACGAGCAGTACTTC.

The chain recombines TRBV7-6 with TRBJ2-7; D perhaps matches TRBD2 (5 bases). The CDR3 has 13 residues. From germline, CDR1 is SGHVS and CDR2 FNYEAQ. V was pared by 0 bases and J by 3 bases, with 6 bases between. The CDR3 here is CASSLAEGYEQYF. The CDR3 DNA follows: TGTGCCAGCAGCTTAGCAGAGGGCTACGAGCAGTACTTC. The variable domain in full, completed from reference TRBV7-6 and TRBJ2-7, reads GAGVSQSPRYKVTKRGQDVALRCDPISGHVSLYWYRQALGQGPEFLTYFNYEAQQDKSGLPNDRFSAERPEGSISTLTIQRTEQRDSAMYRCASSLAEGYEQYFGPGTRLTVT.

The J gene is TRBJ2-7, the V gene TRBV7-3; 8 bases are a match to TRBD2. The junction had 7 bases not matched to a gene; V was cut back by 5 bases and J by 4 bases. The CDR3 covers 14 residues. CDR1 and CDR2 from the germline V gene are SGHTA and FQGTGA. CDR3 coding DNA: TGTGCCAGCAGCCCCGTAGCGGGGACGTACGAGCAGTACTTC. It codes for CASSPVAGTYEQYF.

The chain links TRBV5-8 to TRBJ1-4; 7 bases align to TRBD1. Germline V gene sequence: CDR1 SGHTS, CDR2 YDEGEE. The CDR3 extends over 16 amino acids. The V segment lost 4 bases and the J segment 5 bases; nucleotides outside the gene matches: 11. The CDR3 nucleotides read TGTGCCAGCAGCGCAACCTGGACAGGTTTAAATGAAAAACTGTTTTTT. Translation gives CASSATWTGLNEKLFF.

The J gene is TRBJ2-1, the V gene TRBV2; possibly TRBD1 for D (6 bases). Germline V CDR1 and CDR2: SNHLY, FYNNEI. The CDR3 has 16 residues. Trimming took off 4 bases at V and 4 bases at J, with 17 bases between the two ends. The CDR3 DNA follows: TGTGCCAGCAGTGGGGGGCCGGGACAAGCTTACAATGAGCAGTTCTTC. It codes for CASSGGPGQAYNEQFF.

The rearrangement joins TRBV7-3 to TRBJ2-7, with TRBD2 matching 12 bases. Germline-derived CDR1 and CDR2 are SGHTA and FQGTGA. CDR3 length: 15 residues. After removal of 5 bases from V and 2 bases from J, the junction contained 4 bases not matched to a gene. CDR3 loop: CASSKGLAGTYEQYF. For the CDR3, the DNA is TGTGCCAGCAGCAAGGGACTAGCGGGTACCTACGAGCAGTACTTC.